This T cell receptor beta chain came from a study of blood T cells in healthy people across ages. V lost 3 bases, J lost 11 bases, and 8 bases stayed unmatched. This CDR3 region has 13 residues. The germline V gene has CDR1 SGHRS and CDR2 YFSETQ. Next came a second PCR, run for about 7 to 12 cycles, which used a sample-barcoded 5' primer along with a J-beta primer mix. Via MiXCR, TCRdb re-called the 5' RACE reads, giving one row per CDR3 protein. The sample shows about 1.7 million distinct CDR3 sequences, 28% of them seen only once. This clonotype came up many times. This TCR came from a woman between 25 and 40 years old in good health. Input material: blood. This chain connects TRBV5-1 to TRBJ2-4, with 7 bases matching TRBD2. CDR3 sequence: CASSYGIREVQYF. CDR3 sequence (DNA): TGCGCCAGCAGCTACGGGATTCGGGAGGTTCAGTACTTC.